The 32 T cell receptor beta chains given below trace back to one sample, sequenced in a study of blood T cells in healthy people across ages (dated by TCRdb to 2013 to 2016). The library was prepared using 5' RACE. Sequencing instrument: Illumina HiSeq 2500. A second 7 to 11 cycle PCR used a sample-barcoded 5' primer and a J-beta primer mix. TCRdb reworked the public reads: Q25 trimming with fastp, MiXCR clone assembly, productive beta chains retained. Each record represents a unique CDR3 protein, reported with the most common genes and DNA among its rows. Present in this sample are roughly 2 million distinct CDR3 sequences, just under 50% of which were seen just once. The top ten clones comprise roughly 2.1% of the sample. What was sequenced was blood. Receptors originate from a woman in her thirties or forties in good health.

Turning to this clonotype: At one end the junction does not follow the germline gene, possibly because of a read error. The chain uses TRBV4-3 and TRBJ2-6, with 12 bases identical to TRBD2. This CDR3 spans 19 amino acids. Germline V lookup: CDR1 LGHNA, CDR2 YSLEER. CDR3 in DNA: TGCGCCAGCAGCCAAGCTCCTAGCGGGGGGGCCTATCGGACCAACGTCCCGACTTTC. This gives the protein CASSQAPSGGAYRTNVPTF.

The chain couples TRBV6-5 to TRBJ1-5, with 8 bases fitting TRBD1. Germline CDR1 is MNHEY and CDR2 is SVGAGI. The CDR3 covers 15 residues. The junction had 5 bases not matched to a gene; V was cut back by 5 bases and J by 2 bases. This CDR3 reads CASSHDRGGNQPQHF. The CDR3 nucleotides are TGTGCCAGCAGTCACGACAGGGGTGGCAATCAGCCCCAGCATTTT.

Comments on this clonotype: The junction and the germline gene differ at one end; a read error may be behind it. The chain uses TRBV7-9 and TRBJ2-4; TRBD2 matches 7 bases. Germline CDR1 SEHNR, CDR2 FQNEAQ (reference sequence). This CDR3 spans 12 amino acids. The CDR3 bases are TGTGCCGGGAGGGTAGCCCAAAACATTCAGTACTTC. Protein product: CAGRVAQNIQYF.

This clonotype came up a few times. This rearrangement joins TRBV24-1 to TRBJ2-1, with 8 bases lining up with TRBD2. This CDR3 has 17 residues. Germline-derived CDR1 and CDR2 are KGHDR and SFDVKD. The V gene end was trimmed by 8 bases and the J gene end by 4 bases; junction bases not matched to a gene: 15. CDR3 DNA: TGTGCCACCAACCCAGGTCAAACTAGCGGTACATACAATGAGCAGTTCTTC. Protein sequence: CATNPGQTSGTYNEQFF.

The rearrangement links TRBV12-3 or TRBV12-4 to TRBJ1-1; D is undetermined. The CDR3 is made up of 13 amino acids. The V end lost 6 bases, the J end lost 0 bases, and 8 bases lay between the germline ends. The CDR3 is CASSRKLNTEAFF. The CDR3 nucleotides are TGTGCCAGCAGCCGGAAGCTGAACACTGAAGCTTTCTTT.

The chain has TRBV5-1 and TRBJ1-1; unclear D gene. Trimming took off 0 bases at V and 0 bases at J, with 9 bases between the two ends. This CDR3 is 15 amino acids long. Germline-derived CDR1 and CDR2 are SGHRS and YFSETQ. The CDR3 spells CASSLGRHMNTEAFF. CDR3 DNA: TGCGCCAGCAGCTTGGGACGGCACATGAACACTGAAGCTTTCTTT.

This clonotype was seen a single time. V and J are TRBV29-1 and TRBJ1-1; D is possibly TRBD1 (6 bases). Germline CDR1 is SQVTM and CDR2 is ANQGSEA. V lost 4 bases and J 0 bases, leaving 9 bases between the germline ends. The CDR3 totals 13 residues. Here the CDR3 DNA reads TGCAGCGTTGGGACAGTCGTGAACACTGAAGCTTTCTTT. Encoded protein: CSVGTVVNTEAFF.

The chain couples TRBV20-1 to TRBJ2-3; 7 nucleotides line up with TRBD2. Germline V gene data show CDR1 as DFQATT and CDR2 as SNEGSKA (reference sequence). V lost 6 bases, J lost 3 bases, and 12 bases stayed unmatched. CDR3 length: 15 amino acids. As DNA, the CDR3 is TGCAGTGCGGATCCTCAAGCGGGGAAAACAGATACGCAGTATTTT. It is translated as CSADPQAGKTDTQYF.

The chain combines TRBV20-1 with TRBJ1-6; D unresolved. The CDR3 runs 14 residues. Per germline, CDR1 DFQATT and CDR2 SNEGSKA (reference sequence). V shed 0 bases and J shed 3 bases, with 6 bases lying between them. CDR3 sequence reads: CSARDDLYNSPLHF. The CDR3 DNA reads TGCAGTGCTAGAGACGACCTCTATAATTCACCCCTCCACTTT.

This clonotype was counted only a few times. The rearrangement joins TRBV7-2 to TRBJ1-2; D is unclear. The CDR3 has 13 residues. Trimming cost V 0 bases and J 1 base, with 3 bases left between them. The germline CDR1 and CDR2 sequences are SGHTA and FQGNSA. CDR3 region: CASSLAFNYGYTF. CDR3 nucleotides: TGTGCCAGCAGCTTAGCCTTTAACTATGGCTACACCTTC.

This sequence joins TRBV28 and TRBJ2-1; tentatively, D is TRBD2 (5 bases). In germline, CDR1 is MDHEN, CDR2 SYDVKM. Trimming stripped 5 bases from V and 9 bases from J, with 17 bases between. The CDR3 consists of 14 residues. The CDR3 bases are TGTGCCAGCAGTGGAACGGGCAGACGGGGTGAGCAGTTCTTC. Its translation is CASSGTGRRGEQFF. The complete variable domain, with remaining parts taken from reference TRBV28 and TRBJ2-1, reads DVKVTQSSRYLVKRTGEKVFLECVQDMDHENMFWYRQDPGLGLRLIYFSYDVKMKEKGDIPEGYSVSREKKERFSLILESASTNQTSMYLCASSGTGRRGEQFFGPGTRLTVL.

This clonotype came up a few times. The chain recombines TRBV12-5 with TRBJ2-3; no definite D call. The V and J ends lost 5 bases and 6 bases respectively, with 9 bases between them. CDR1 and CDR2 from the germline V gene are LGHNT and FRNRAP. This CDR3 comprises 12 residues. The chain's CDR3 is CASGLQEDTQYF. The CDR3 region has the DNA TGTGCTAGTGGTCTTCAGGAGGATACGCAGTATTTT. The variable domain in full, completed from reference TRBV12-5 and TRBJ2-3, reads DARVTQTPRHKVTEMGQEVTMRCQPILGHNTVFWYRQTMMQGLELLAYFRNRAPLDDSGMPKDRFSAEMPDATLATLKIQPSEPRDSAVYFCASGLQEDTQYFGPGTRLTVL.

The chain combines TRBV12-3 or TRBV12-4 with TRBJ1-2; D is uncertain. The CDR3 is 13 residues long. Trimming left V 6 bases short and J 3 bases short, with 11 bases between. In nucleotides, the CDR3 is TGTGCCAGCAGCCAGACACTAGACTATGGCTACACCTTC. This translates into CASSQTLDYGYTF.

The chain employs TRBV4-1 and TRBJ2-1, with TRBD1 matching over 9 bases. CDR3 length: 16 amino acids. Germline CDR1 MGHRA, CDR2 YSYEKL. V dropped 3 bases and J dropped 8; count of bases not matched to a gene: 11. The CDR3 coding sequence is TGCGCCAGCAGCCAGCCCGACAGGGGGGTCTATGATGAGCAGTTCTTC. Translating it yields CASSQPDRGVYDEQFF.

The J gene is TRBJ2-1, the V gene TRBV7-9; D perhaps matches TRBD2 (5 bases). CDR1 and CDR2 (germline): SEHNR, FQNEAQ (reference sequence). The V gene lost 5 bases and the J gene lost 1 base, with 18 bases spanning the gap. The length of the CDR3 is 17 residues. CDR3 sequence (DNA): TGTGCCAGCAGCCAAGATAGGAACGGGGTTTCCTACAATGAGCAGTTCTTC. Protein sequence: CASSQDRNGVSYNEQFF.

This chain connects TRBV6-2 or TRBV6-3 to TRBJ2-5, with 9 bases that match TRBD1. Germline V gives CDR1 MNHEY, CDR2 SVGEGT. Unmatched junction bases numbered 8, after V lost 5 bases and J lost 4 bases. The CDR3 runs to 15 residues. CDR3 DNA sequence: TGTGCCAGCAGTCACCCAGGGACAGGGAGAGAGACCCAGTACTTC. It yields the protein CASSHPGTGRETQYF.

The rearrangement joins TRBV7-2 to TRBJ2-3, with TRBD2 matching over 7 bases. This CDR3 contains 16 residues. In germline, CDR1 is SGHTA, CDR2 FQGNSA. Losses at the gene ends were 3 bases for V and 2 bases for J; bases not matched to a gene: 8. CDR3 residues: CASSFGAGVTTDTQYF. CDR3 DNA: TGTGCCAGCAGCTTCGGTGCGGGGGTTACCACAGATACGCAGTATTTT.

This clonotype has a handful of counts. The V call is TRBV4-3, the J call TRBJ2-5; 11 nucleotides agree with TRBD2. This CDR3 spans 18 amino acids. V dropped 2 bases and J dropped 4; count of bases not matched to a gene: 12. From germline, CDR1 is LGHNA and CDR2 YSLEER. In DNA, the CDR3 is TGCGCCAGCAGCCAAAGGGTTCTTAGCGGGGGGGCCCCAGAGACCCAGTACTTC. This gives the protein CASSQRVLSGGAPETQYF.

The chain has TRBV15 and TRBJ2-2, with D maybe TRBD1 (5 bases). The CDR3 consists of 15 residues. V dropped 0 bases and J dropped 5 bases, with 10 bases sitting between them. CDR1 and CDR2 from the germline V gene are LNHNV and YYDKDF (reference sequence). CDR3 protein: CATSRDTRATGELFF. In nucleotides, the CDR3 is TGTGCCACCAGCAGAGATACCAGGGCAACCGGGGAGCTGTTTTTT.

There are a few counts of this clonotype. The J gene is TRBJ2-3, the V gene TRBV7-2; 12 bases map to TRBD2. The ends lost 5 bases at V and 1 base at J; junction bases unmatched: 7. CDR1 is SGHTA, CDR2 FQGNSA, per germline. This CDR3 contains 17 residues. As DNA, the CDR3 is TGTGCCAGCAGCCATACTAGCGGGAGGCGACGCACAGATACGCAGTATTTT. It codes for CASSHTSGRRRTDTQYF.

The table lists this clonotype with a few counts. The chain joins TRBV20-1 to TRBJ2-7, with D possibly matching TRBD1 (6 bases). Between the trimmed V and J ends, which lost 5 bases and 3 bases, there was a span of 14 bases. Germline V gene sequence: CDR1 DFQATT, CDR2 SNEGSKA (reference sequence). This CDR3 region has 13 residues. The CDR3 DNA reads as TGCAGTGCTGATACAGGGTCTCACTACGAGCAGTACTTC. Protein product: CSADTGSHYEQYF.

This clonotype came up a few times. The V gene is TRBV7-8, the J gene TRBJ2-5, with TRBD2 as a possible D gene (6 bases). CDR3 length equals 14 residues. Per germline, CDR1 SGHVS and CDR2 FQNEAQ. Trimming pared 5 bases from V and 5 bases from J, leaving 15 bases between. This CDR3 is CASSAEGREETQYF. The CDR3 nucleotides are TGTGCCAGCAGCGCGGAGGGAAGGGAGGAGACCCAGTACTTC.

In its sample, this clonotype was seen a few times. The chain joins TRBV6-6 to TRBJ2-7; possibly TRBD2 for D (5 bases). CDR3 size: 11 residues. V was pared by 10 bases and J by 5 bases, with 12 bases between. The germline gives CDR1 MNHNY, CDR2 SVGAGI (reference sequence). As DNA, the CDR3 is TGTGCCACTACGGGGAACGACGAGCAGTACTTC. Translating it yields CATTGNDEQYF.

The chain joins TRBV5-1 to TRBJ2-5; D unresolved. CDR1 is SGHRS, CDR2 YFSETQ, per germline. The CDR3 covers 12 residues. Trimming stripped 2 bases from V and 6 bases from J, with 8 bases between. The CDR3 reads CASSFDIQTQYF. CDR3 coding DNA: TGCGCCAGCAGCTTCGACATCCAGACCCAGTACTTC.

The rearrangement uses TRBV20-1 and TRBJ2-5, with D hard to call. CDR3 length: 14 amino acids. CDR1 and CDR2 from the germline V gene are DFQATT and SNEGSKA (reference sequence). The V and J ends lost 0 bases and 1 base respectively, with 9 bases between them. CDR3 sequence (DNA): TGCAGTGCTAGAGATTTTGCAGGCCAAGAGACCCAGTACTTC. Its protein product is CSARDFAGQETQYF.

The chain joins TRBV27 to TRBJ2-3; D tentatively fits TRBD1 or TRBD2 (5 bases each). Germline lookup yields CDR1 MNHEY and CDR2 SMNVEV (reference sequence). The V gene lost 4 bases and the J gene lost 0 bases, with 11 bases spanning the gap. CDR3 length: 15 residues. The CDR3 loop is CASSWGKGSTDTQYF. The CDR3 bases are TGTGCCAGCAGTTGGGGGAAAGGGAGCACAGATACGCAGTATTTT.

The rearrangement uses TRBV4-3 and TRBJ2-4; D may be TRBD1 (6 bases). The tail of the sequence fits TRBJ2-7 better, so the J call may be wrong. Germline V lookup: CDR1 LGHNA, CDR2 YSLEER. CDR3 size: 16 residues. CDR3 in DNA: TGCGCCAGCAGCCAAGGTTCAGGGGCACACAAACTCGAGCAGTACTTC. It codes for CASSQGSGAHKLEQYF.

The sample holds a few counts of this clonotype. The chain joins TRBV12-3 or TRBV12-4 to TRBJ2-7; 8 positions agree with TRBD1. V lost 1 base, J lost 6 bases, and 5 bases stayed unmatched. The CDR3 sequence is 14 residues long. The DNA of the CDR3 is TGTGCCAGCAGTTTAGGGCAGGGGGCCACCGAGCAGTACTTC. As protein: CASSLGQGATEQYF.

This clonotype came up many times. The chain joins TRBV29-1 to TRBJ2-5; a possible D gene is TRBD1 (6 bases). Trimming shortened V by 5 bases and J by 1 base, and 8 bases separated the two germline ends. The CDR3 spans 12 residues. CDR1 is SQVTM and CDR2 is ANQGSEA in the germline V gene. CDR3 sequence reads: CSVRGGQETQYF. The CDR3 DNA sequence: TGCAGCGTTCGAGGGGGCCAAGAGACCCAGTACTTC.

In its sample, this clonotype was seen once. CDR3: CASGTSGGHSTDTQYF. The CDR3 bases are TGTGCCTCCGGGACTAGCGGGGGGCACAGCACAGATACGCAGTATTTT. This rearrangement joins TRBV28 to TRBJ2-3; 15 bases line up with TRBD2. With 11 bases clipped from V and 0 bases from J, the junction kept 6 bases outside the gene matches. Germline V lookup: CDR1 MDHEN, CDR2 SYDVKM. There are 16 residues in the CDR3.

Of note for this clonotype: The junction departs from the called germline gene at one end, perhaps through a read error. V gene TRBV7-9 combines with J gene TRBJ2-7, with 7 bases matching TRBD2. CDR3 length: 16 residues. Per the germline V gene, CDR1 is SEHNR and CDR2 is FQNEAQ (reference sequence). The CDR3 here is CASSVSPAGTSYGQYF. As DNA, the CDR3 is TGTGCCAGCAGCGTCTCCCCAGCGGGGACTTCGTACGGGCAGTACTTC.

The chain is built from TRBV7-9 and TRBJ2-3; perhaps TRBD2 as D (5 bases). CDR1 SEHNR and CDR2 FQNEAQ come from the germline V gene (reference sequence). The CDR3 is 14 residues long. The V and J ends lost 4 bases and 1 base respectively, with 9 bases between them. The CDR3 loop is CASSSRARTDTQYF. CDR3 sequence (DNA): TGTGCCAGCAGCTCGCGGGCCCGCACAGATACGCAGTATTTT.